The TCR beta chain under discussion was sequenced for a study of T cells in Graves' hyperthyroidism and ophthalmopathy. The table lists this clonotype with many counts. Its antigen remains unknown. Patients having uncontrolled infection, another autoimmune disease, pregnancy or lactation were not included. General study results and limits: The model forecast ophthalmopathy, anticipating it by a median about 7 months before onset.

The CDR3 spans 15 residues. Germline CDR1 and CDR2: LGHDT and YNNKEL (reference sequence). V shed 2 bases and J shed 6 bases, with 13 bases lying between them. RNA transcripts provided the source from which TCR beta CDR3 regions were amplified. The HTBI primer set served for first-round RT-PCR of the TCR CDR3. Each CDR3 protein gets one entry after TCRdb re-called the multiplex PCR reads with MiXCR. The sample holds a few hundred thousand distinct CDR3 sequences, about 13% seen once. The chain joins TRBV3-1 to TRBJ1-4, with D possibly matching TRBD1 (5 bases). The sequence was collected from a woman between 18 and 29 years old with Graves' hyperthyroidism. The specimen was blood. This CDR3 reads CASSQSSREHEKLFF. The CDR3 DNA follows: TGTGCCAGCAGCCAAAGTTCCAGGGAACATGAAAAACTGTTTTTT.